This passage covers 23 T cell receptor beta chains from one sample sequenced in a study of shared clonotypes between healthy human individuals. Positive CCR7 selection of CD45RO-negative cells yielded the naive CD8 cells, and terminally differentiated effector memory CD45RA+ cells were excluded. Assay: immunoSEQ multiplex PCR; the TCRdb copy retains only in-frame clones and omits some. The sample lists some 1,900,000 clones; about 94% were seen once. Source material: naive CD8+ T cells sorted from blood. These receptors came from a man aged 18 to 30 in good health.

The CDR3 sequence: CASSPDRGSEQYF. In DNA form, the CDR3 reads TGTGCCAGCAGCCCTGACCGGGGGTCGGAGCAGTACTTC. The rearrangement joins TRBV11-3 to TRBJ2-7; weak D call: TRBD2 (6 bases). Per the germline V gene, CDR1 is SGHNT and CDR2 is YENEEA. The ends were cut back, 5 bases at V and 7 bases at J, with 15 bases in the middle. The CDR3 has 13 residues.

Of note for this clone: Compared with germline, one end of the junction differs, possibly owing to a read error. The chain has TRBV15 and TRBJ1-4; possible D gene TRBD1, 6 bases. This CDR3 spans 15 amino acids. Germline V gene sequence: CDR1 LNHNV, CDR2 YYDKDF (reference sequence). The CDR3 DNA is TGTGCCGCCAGCCGCACGGGACAAGAAAATGAAAAACTGTTTTTT. Its translation is CAASRTGQENEKLFF.

V usage is TRBV29-1 and J usage is TRBJ1-2; D gene unclear. The CDR3 sequence is 14 residues long. The germline CDR1 and CDR2 sequences are SQVTM and ANQGSEA. V was trimmed by 2 bases and J by 4 bases, leaving 14 bases between them. The CDR3 reads CSVELDGPFYGYTF. The CDR3 DNA is TGCAGCGTTGAACTGGACGGACCATTCTATGGCTACACCTTC.

CDR3 residues: CASSWTVSEQYF. The CDR3 nucleotides are TGTGCCAGCAGCTGGACGGTTTCCGAGCAGTACTTC. The chain is built from TRBV5-6 and TRBJ2-7; D is uncertain. The CDR3 is 12 amino acids. V was clipped by 3 bases and J by 6 bases, with 10 bases between them. The germline V gene has CDR1 SGHDT and CDR2 YYEEEE.

The V and J genes are TRBV11-2 and TRBJ1-6, with D unresolved. CDR1 SGHAT and CDR2 FQNNGV come from the germline V gene. The V end was cut by 2 bases, the J end by 8 bases, with 7 bases between. CDR3 length: 13 residues. DNA of the CDR3: TGTGCCAGCAGCTTACTTCTCGATTCACCCCTCCACTTT. This gives the protein CASSLLLDSPLHF.

A remark on this clone: Other DNA sequences in the sample encode the same CDR3. The CDR3 nucleotides are TGCGCCAGCAGCCCCCGCGGGGGGGCTGAAGCTTTCTTT. Its protein product is CASSPRGGAEAFF. The V call is TRBV4-1, the J call TRBJ1-1; D is perhaps TRBD1 (5 bases). The CDR3 totals 13 residues. From germline, CDR1 is MGHRA and CDR2 YSYEKL. Trimming stripped 4 bases from V and 6 bases from J, with 12 bases between.

This clone has ten or more counts. The V gene is TRBV7-8, the J gene TRBJ2-1; 12 nucleotides line up with TRBD2. This CDR3 has 15 residues. V shed 3 bases, J shed 8 bases, and the junction held 5 bases outside the gene matches. Germline values: CDR1 SGHVS, CDR2 FQNEAQ. CDR3 loop: CASSFTSGRWDEQFF. The CDR3 nucleotides read TGTGCCAGCAGCTTCACTAGCGGGAGGTGGGATGAGCAGTTCTTC.

This chain links TRBV7-8 with TRBJ1-2; D not resolved. V lost 1 base to trimming and J lost 4 bases, with 10 bases between them. Per germline, CDR1 SGHVS and CDR2 FQNEAQ. The CDR3 is made up of 14 amino acids. The CDR3 region is CASSLDSGVYGYTF. CDR3 DNA: TGTGCCAGCAGCTTAGATTCGGGAGTCTATGGCTACACCTTC.

V and J are TRBV19 and TRBJ1-2, with 10 bases lining up with TRBD1. CDR3 length: 15 amino acids. CDR1 and CDR2 (germline): LNHDA, SQIVND (reference sequence). Trimming cost V 5 bases and J 4 bases; bases outside gene matches: 7. The CDR3 nucleotides are TGTGCCAGTAGTCCGTGGACAGGGGGTGTCTATGGCTACACCTTC. This translates into CASSPWTGGVYGYTF.

Note on this clone: An end of the junction does not agree with germline; a read error may underlie this. V usage is TRBV2 and J usage is TRBJ1-2, with a possible D match to TRBD1 (6 bases). CDR1 is SNHLY, CDR2 FYNNEI, per germline. The CDR3 sequence is 16 residues long. CDR3 bases: TGTGCCAGCAGCGAAGCCATAGGGACACCTAACTATGGCTACACCTTC. This translates into CASSEAIGTPNYGYTF.

V usage is TRBV27 and J usage is TRBJ2-1; possibly TRBD2 for D (5 bases). The germline CDR1 and CDR2 sequences are MNHEY and SMNVEV (reference sequence). V was clipped by 0 bases and J by 8 bases, with 14 bases between them. This CDR3 is built from 15 residues. The CDR3: CASSLSEVLVHEQFF. CDR3 DNA: TGTGCCAGCAGTTTATCGGAGGTCTTAGTCCATGAGCAGTTCTTC.

This sequence joins TRBV10-2 and TRBJ2-2, with 7 bases lining up with TRBD1. This CDR3 is built from 17 residues. J gave up 7 bases and V 2 bases, and 13 bases lay outside the gene matches. Germline assignment: CDR1 WSHSY and CDR2 SAAADI. This CDR3 is CASSEEVLQGFGGELFF. In nucleotides, the CDR3 is TGCGCCAGCAGTGAGGAGGTCCTACAGGGGTTTGGCGGGGAGCTGTTTTTT.

The rearrangement uses TRBV30 and TRBJ1-6, with TRBD1 matching over 7 bases. CDR3 length equals 16 residues. The germline gives CDR1 GTSNPN, CDR2 SVGIG (reference sequence). The ends lost 3 bases at V and 3 bases at J; junction bases unmatched: 8. The CDR3 DNA follows: TGTGCCTGGAGACTACAGGGGAATCTCTATAATTCACCCCTCCACTTT. The encoded protein is CAWRLQGNLYNSPLHF.

The chain uses TRBV30 and TRBJ2-5; D is undetermined. Germline V lookup: CDR1 GTSNPN, CDR2 SVGIG (reference sequence). With 3 bases removed from V and 1 base from J, the gap between germline ends came to 12 bases. This CDR3 contains 14 residues. Here the CDR3 DNA reads TGTGCCTGGAGCCCCTCCGAGTTCCAAGAGACCCAGTACTTC. Encoded protein: CAWSPSEFQETQYF.

CDR3 nucleotide sequence: TGTGCCTGGAGTGGGGACTCGGGCGAGCAGTACTTC. Translation: CAWSGDSGEQYF. J is TRBJ2-7 and V is TRBV30; maybe TRBD2 (6 bases). Germline loops: CDR1 GTSNPN, CDR2 SVGIG (reference sequence). Trimming shortened V by 1 base and J by 6 bases, and 10 bases separated the two germline ends. The CDR3 loop spans 12 amino acids.

The rearrangement joins TRBV2 to TRBJ2-7; TRBD1 aligns across 9 bases. CDR1 is SNHLY and CDR2 is FYNNEI in the germline V gene. J was trimmed by 0 bases and V by 6 bases; bases with no gene match: 6. This CDR3 has 15 amino acids. The CDR3 DNA reads TGTGCCAGCAGACTCGGGACAGGGCCCTCCTACGAGCAGTACTTC. It yields the protein CASRLGTGPSYEQYF.

The gene calls are TRBV7-9 and TRBJ2-7; D is perhaps TRBD1 (6 bases). There are 12 residues in the CDR3. Germline CDR1 SEHNR, CDR2 FQNEAQ (reference sequence). Trimming stripped 5 bases from V and 3 bases from J, with 8 bases between. CDR3 residues: CASSGTFYEQYF. The CDR3 DNA reads as TGTGCCAGCAGCGGGACATTCTACGAGCAGTACTTC.

This rearrangement joins TRBV4-1 to TRBJ2-1; perhaps D is TRBD1 or TRBD2 (5 bases each). The germline CDR1 and CDR2 sequences are MGHRA and YSYEKL. V lost 3 bases and J 0 bases, leaving 12 bases between the germline ends. The length of the CDR3 is 16 residues. CDR3 DNA: TGCGCCAGCAGCCAGCTCGGGACCCGCTCCTACAATGAGCAGTTCTTC. It is translated as CASSQLGTRSYNEQFF.

The rearrangement joins TRBV10-3 to TRBJ1-2, with 9 bases that match TRBD1. V was clipped by 3 bases and J by 6 bases; unmatched bases: 5. Germline V lookup: CDR1 ENHRY, CDR2 SYGVKD. This CDR3 is 14 amino acids long. The CDR3 loop is CAISDPDRGNGYTF. The CDR3 DNA reads as TGTGCCATCAGTGACCCGGACAGGGGAAATGGCTACACCTTC.

The chain links TRBV27 to TRBJ2-7; no firm D call. Trimming left V 4 bases short and J 1 base short, with 14 bases between. CDR3 length equals 15 residues. In germline, CDR1 is MNHEY, CDR2 SMNVEV (reference sequence). The CDR3 is CASSSTLSRSYEQYF. The CDR3 nucleotides are TGTGCCAGCAGTTCAACGCTATCACGGTCCTACGAGCAGTACTTC.

The chain employs TRBV7-3 and TRBJ1-2; D is uncertain. This CDR3 has 18 amino acids. V lost 1 base and J lost 7, with 25 bases in between. The germline V gene has CDR1 SGHTA and CDR2 FQGTGA. The CDR3 region is CASSLIKGSGDPTAGYTF. Here the CDR3 DNA reads TGTGCCAGCAGCTTAATAAAGGGCAGTGGAGACCCGACTGCTGGCTACACCTTC.

This CDR3 reads CASSEALIRESNEQYF. The CDR3 DNA follows: TGTGCCAGCAGTGAAGCGCTGATTAGGGAGTCCAACGAGCAGTACTTC. This chain links TRBV6-1 with TRBJ2-7; TRBD2 is a possible D gene (5 bases). Germline lookup yields CDR1 MNHNS and CDR2 SASEGT. V was pared by 0 bases and J by 5 bases, with 17 bases between. The CDR3 consists of 16 residues.

V is TRBV10-1 and J is TRBJ2-7, with D possibly matching TRBD1 (5 bases). This CDR3 has 13 amino acids. Trimming shortened V by 5 bases and J by 0 bases, and 8 bases separated the two germline ends. CDR1 and CDR2 (germline): WNHNN, SYGVQD (reference sequence). The CDR3 coding sequence is TGCGCCAGCAGTTCGGACAACTCCTACGAGCAGTACTTC. It codes for CASSSDNSYEQYF.